Given below is one T cell receptor (beta chain) in context. A J-beta primer mix and a sample-barcoded 5' primer were used in a second PCR of about 6 to 12 cycles. TCRdb reprocessed the 5' RACE reads with MiXCR, giving one entry per CDR3 protein. Of roughly 2 million distinct CDR3 sequences listed, around half were seen once; the top ten hold 2.1%. The germline V gene encodes CDR1 MNHNS and CDR2 SASEGT. Losses at the gene ends were 4 bases for V and 4 bases for J; bases not matched to a gene: 7. This CDR3 region has 15 residues. The data were obtained in a study of blood T cells in healthy people across ages.

The TCR comes from a woman aged 40 to 50 in good health. The sample comprised blood. This chain joins TRBV6-1 and TRBJ2-5; 9 bases align to TRBD1. CDR3 residues: CASSVGGTGRETQYF. The CDR3 DNA is TGTGCCAGCAGTGTCGGAGGGACAGGGCGAGAGACCCAGTACTTC.